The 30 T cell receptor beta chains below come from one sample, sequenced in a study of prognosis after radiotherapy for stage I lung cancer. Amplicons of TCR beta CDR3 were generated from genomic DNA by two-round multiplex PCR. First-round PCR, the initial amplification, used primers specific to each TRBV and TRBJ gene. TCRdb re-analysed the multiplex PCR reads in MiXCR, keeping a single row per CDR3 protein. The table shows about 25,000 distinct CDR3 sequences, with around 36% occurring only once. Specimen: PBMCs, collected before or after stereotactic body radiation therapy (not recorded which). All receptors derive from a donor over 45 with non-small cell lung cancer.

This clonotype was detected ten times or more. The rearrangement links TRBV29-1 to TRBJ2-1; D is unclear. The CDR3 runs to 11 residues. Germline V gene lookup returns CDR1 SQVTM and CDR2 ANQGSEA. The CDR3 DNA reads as TGCGGTGTGTCCCGATACAATGAGCAGTTCTTC. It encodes CGVSRYNEQFF.

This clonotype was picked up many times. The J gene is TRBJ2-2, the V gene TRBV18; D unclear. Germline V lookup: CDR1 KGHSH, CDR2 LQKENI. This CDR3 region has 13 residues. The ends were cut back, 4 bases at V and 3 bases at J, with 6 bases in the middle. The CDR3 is CASSLRDTGELFF. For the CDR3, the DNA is TGTGCCAGCTCACTCCGGGACACCGGGGAGCTGTTTTTT.

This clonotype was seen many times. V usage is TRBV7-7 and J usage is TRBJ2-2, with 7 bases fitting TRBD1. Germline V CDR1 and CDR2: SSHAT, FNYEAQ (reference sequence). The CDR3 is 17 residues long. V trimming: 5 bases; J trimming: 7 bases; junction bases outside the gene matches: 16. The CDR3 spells CASSPRFGTVKSGELFF. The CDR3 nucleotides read TGTGCCAGCAGCCCCAGGTTCGGGACAGTCAAAAGCGGGGAGCTGTTTTTT.

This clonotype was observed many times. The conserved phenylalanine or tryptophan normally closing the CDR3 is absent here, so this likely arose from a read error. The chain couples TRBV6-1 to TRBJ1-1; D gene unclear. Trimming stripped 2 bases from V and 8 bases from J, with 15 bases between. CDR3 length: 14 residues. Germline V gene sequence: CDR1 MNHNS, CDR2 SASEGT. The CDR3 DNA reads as TGTGCCAGCAGTGAACTTGGTGACTTGGGGGAAGCTTTCCTT. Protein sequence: CASSELGDLGEAFL.

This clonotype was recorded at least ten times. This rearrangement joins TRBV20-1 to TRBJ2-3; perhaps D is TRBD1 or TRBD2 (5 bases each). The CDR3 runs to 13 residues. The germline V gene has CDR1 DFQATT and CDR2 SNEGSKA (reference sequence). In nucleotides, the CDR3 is TGCAGAGCGAGAGGGGACCGCACAGATACGCAGTATTTT. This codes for CRARGDRTDTQYF.

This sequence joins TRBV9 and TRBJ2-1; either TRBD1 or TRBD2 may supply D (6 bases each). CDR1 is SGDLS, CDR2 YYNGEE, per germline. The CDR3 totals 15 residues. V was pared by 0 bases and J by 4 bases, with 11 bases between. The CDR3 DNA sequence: TGTGCCAGCAGCGTAGAGGGGGGCATTTACAATGAGCAGTTCTTC. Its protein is CASSVEGGIYNEQFF.

This CDR3 reads CASSRTGIQPQHF. The CDR3, as DNA: TGTGCCAGCAGCCGCACAGGGATTCAGCCCCAGCATTTT. The chain couples TRBV28 to TRBJ1-5, with D maybe TRBD1 (6 bases). The CDR3 has 13 residues. The ends were cut back, 6 bases at V and 6 bases at J, with 12 bases in the middle. Germline CDR1 is MDHEN and CDR2 is SYDVKM.

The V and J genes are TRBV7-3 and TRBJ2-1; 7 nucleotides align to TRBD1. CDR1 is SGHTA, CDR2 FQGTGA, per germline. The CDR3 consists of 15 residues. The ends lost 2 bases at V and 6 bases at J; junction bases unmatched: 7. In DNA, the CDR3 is TGTGCCAGCAGCTTACCGGACAGGTTGGCCAATGAGCAGTTCTTC. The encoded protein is CASSLPDRLANEQFF.

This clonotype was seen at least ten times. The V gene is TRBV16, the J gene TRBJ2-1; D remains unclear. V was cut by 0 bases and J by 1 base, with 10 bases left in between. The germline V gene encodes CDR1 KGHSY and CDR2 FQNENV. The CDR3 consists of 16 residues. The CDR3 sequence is CASSQSSARSYNEQFF. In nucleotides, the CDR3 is TGTGCCAGCAGCCAATCTTCAGCTCGTTCCTACAATGAGCAGTTCTTC.

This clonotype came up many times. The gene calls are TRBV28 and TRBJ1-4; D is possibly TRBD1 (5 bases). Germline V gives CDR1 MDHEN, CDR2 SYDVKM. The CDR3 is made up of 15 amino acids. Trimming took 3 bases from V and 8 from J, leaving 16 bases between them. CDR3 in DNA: TGTGCCAGCAGTTTCCCCGGGACCCTTGGAGAAAAACTGTTTTTT. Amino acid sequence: CASSFPGTLGEKLFF.

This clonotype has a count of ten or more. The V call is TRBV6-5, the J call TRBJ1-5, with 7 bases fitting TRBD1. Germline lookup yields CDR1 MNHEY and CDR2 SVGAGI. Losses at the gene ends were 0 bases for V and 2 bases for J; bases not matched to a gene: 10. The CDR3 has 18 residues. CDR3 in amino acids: CASSYSALAGQGNQPQHF. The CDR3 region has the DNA TGTGCCAGCAGTTACTCGGCCCTGGCTGGACAGGGCAATCAGCCCCAGCATTTT.

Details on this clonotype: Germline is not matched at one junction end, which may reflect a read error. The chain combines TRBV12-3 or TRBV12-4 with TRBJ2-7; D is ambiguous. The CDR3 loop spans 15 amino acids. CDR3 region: CASSSRNLPGDELYF. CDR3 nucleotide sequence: TGTGCCAGCAGTTCCCGTAACCTCCCCGGCGACGAGCTGTACTTC.

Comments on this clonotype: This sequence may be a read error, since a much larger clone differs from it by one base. The CDR3: CSSALQGPNTEAFF. CDR3 nucleotide sequence: TGTTCTAGTGCCCTTCAGGGGCCGAACACTGAAGCTTTCTTT. The V gene is TRBV12-5, the J gene TRBJ1-1; tentative D call: TRBD1 (6 bases). Germline V gives CDR1 LGHNT, CDR2 FRNRAP. The CDR3 is 14 residues long. The whole variable domain, filled in from reference TRBV12-5 and TRBJ1-1, reads DARVTQTPRHKVTEMGQEVTMRCQPILGHNTVFWYRQTMMQGLELLAYFRNRAPLDDSGMPKDRFSAEMPDATLATLKIQPSEPRDSAVYFCSSALQGPNTEAFFGQGTRLTVV.

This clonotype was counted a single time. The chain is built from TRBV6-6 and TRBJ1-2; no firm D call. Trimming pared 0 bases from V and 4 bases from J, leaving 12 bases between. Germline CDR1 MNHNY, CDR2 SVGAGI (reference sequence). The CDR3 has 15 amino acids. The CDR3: CASSYSMGPVYGYTF. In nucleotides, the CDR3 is TGTGCCAGCAGTTACTCGATGGGTCCAGTCTATGGCTACACCTTC.

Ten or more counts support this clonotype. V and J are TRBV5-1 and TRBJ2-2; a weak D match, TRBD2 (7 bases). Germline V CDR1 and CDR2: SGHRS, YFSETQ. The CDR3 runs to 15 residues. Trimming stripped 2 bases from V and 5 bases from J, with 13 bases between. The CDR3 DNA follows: TGCGCCAGCAGCTTTCCCGCGGGGGCAACCGGGGAGCTGTTTTTT. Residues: CASSFPAGATGELFF.

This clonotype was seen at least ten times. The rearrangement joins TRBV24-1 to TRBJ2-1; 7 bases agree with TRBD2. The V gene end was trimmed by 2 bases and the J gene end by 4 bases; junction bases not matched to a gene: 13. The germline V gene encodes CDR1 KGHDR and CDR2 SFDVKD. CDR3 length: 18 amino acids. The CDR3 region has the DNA TGTGCCACCAGTGATTCGACCCCTTCTAGCGGAGCTTACAATGAGCAGTTCTTC. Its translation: CATSDSTPSSGAYNEQFF.

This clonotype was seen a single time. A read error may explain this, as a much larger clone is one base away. The CDR3 spells CASSSQTNTEAFF. The DNA of the CDR3 is TGTGCCAGCAGCTCCCAAACGAACACTGAAGCTTTCTTT. The chain recombines TRBV7-3 with TRBJ1-1; D gene unclear. In germline, CDR1 is SGHTA, CDR2 FQGTGA. The CDR3 has 13 amino acids. The ends were cut back, 4 bases at V and 1 base at J, with 7 bases in the middle. Together with reference TRBV7-3 and TRBJ1-1, the CDR3 gives the full variable domain: GAGVSQTPSNKVTEKGKYVELRCDPISGHTALYWYRQSLGQGPEFLIYFQGTGAADDSGLPNDRFFAVRPEGSVSTLKIQRTERGDSAVYLCASSSQTNTEAFFGQGTRLTVV.

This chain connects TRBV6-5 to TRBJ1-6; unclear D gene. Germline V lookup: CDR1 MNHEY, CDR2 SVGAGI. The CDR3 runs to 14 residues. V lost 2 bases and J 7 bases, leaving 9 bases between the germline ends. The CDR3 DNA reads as TGTGCCAGCAGTTACGGGCAGGCCAATTCACCCCTCCACTTT. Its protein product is CASSYGQANSPLHF.

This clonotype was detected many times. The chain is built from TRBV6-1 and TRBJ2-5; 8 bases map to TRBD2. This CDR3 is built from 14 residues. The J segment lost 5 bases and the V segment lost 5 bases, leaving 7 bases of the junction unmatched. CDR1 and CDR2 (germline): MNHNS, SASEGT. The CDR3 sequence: CASSPGTRDETQYF. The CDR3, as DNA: TGTGCCAGCAGTCCCGGGACTAGAGACGAGACCCAGTACTTC.

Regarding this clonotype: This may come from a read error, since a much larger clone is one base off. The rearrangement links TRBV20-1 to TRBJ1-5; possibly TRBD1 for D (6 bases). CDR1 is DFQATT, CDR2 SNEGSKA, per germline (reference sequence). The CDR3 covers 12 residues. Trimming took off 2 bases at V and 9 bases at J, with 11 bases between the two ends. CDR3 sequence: CSARQGTRPQHF. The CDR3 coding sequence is TGCAGTGCTAGACAGGGGACCCGGCCCCAGCATTTT.

The CDR3 nucleotides read TGTGCCAGCAGCCTGCCGGGAGCCTCCTACGAGCAGTACTTC. Translating gives CASSLPGASYEQYF. V is TRBV11-3 and J is TRBJ2-7; maybe TRBD2 (6 bases). V gave up 5 bases and J gave up 0 bases, with 11 bases separating them. The CDR3 is made up of 14 amino acids. Looked up from germline, CDR1 is SGHNT and CDR2 is YENEEA.

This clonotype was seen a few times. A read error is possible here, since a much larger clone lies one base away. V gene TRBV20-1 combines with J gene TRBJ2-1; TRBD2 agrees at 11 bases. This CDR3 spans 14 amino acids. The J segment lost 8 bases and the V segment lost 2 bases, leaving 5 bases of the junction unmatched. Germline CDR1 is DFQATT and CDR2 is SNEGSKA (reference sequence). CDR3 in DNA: TGCAGTGCTAGACAACTAGCGGGAGCAGATGAGCAGTTCTTC. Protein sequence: CSARQLAGADEQFF.

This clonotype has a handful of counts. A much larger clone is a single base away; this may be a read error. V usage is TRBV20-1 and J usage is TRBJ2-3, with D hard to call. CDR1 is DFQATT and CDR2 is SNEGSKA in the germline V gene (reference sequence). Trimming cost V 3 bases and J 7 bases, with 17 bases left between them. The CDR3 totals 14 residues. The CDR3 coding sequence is TGCAGTGCTAGGTCCGGATGGACCTTGAATACGCAGTATTTT. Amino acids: CSARSGWTLNTQYF.

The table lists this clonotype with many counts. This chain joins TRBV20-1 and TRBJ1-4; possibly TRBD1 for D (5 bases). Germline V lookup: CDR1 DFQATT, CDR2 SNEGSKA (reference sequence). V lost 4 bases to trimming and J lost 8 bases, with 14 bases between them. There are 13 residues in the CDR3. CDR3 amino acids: CSANVQVEEKLFF. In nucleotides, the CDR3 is TGCAGTGCTAATGTACAGGTAGAAGAAAAACTGTTTTTT.

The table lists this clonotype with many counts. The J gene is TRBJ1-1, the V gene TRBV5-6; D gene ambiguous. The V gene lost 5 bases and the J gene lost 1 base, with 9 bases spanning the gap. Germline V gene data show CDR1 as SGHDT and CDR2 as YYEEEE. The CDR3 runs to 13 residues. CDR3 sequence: CASRFQPNTEAFF. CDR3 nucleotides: TGTGCCAGCAGATTCCAGCCGAACACTGAAGCTTTCTTT.

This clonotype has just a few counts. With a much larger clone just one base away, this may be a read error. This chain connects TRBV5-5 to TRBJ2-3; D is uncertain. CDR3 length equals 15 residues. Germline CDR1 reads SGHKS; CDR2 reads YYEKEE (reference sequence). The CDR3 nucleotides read TGTGACAGCAGCTTCGGTCCCCAACTCACAGATACGCAGTATTTT. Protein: CDSSFGPQLTDTQYF.

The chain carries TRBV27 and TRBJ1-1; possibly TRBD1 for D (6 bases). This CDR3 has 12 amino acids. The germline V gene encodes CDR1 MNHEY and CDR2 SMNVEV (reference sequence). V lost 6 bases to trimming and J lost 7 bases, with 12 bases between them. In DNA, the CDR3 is TGTGCCAGCAGCCCGACAGGACGTGAAGCTTTCTTT. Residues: CASSPTGREAFF.

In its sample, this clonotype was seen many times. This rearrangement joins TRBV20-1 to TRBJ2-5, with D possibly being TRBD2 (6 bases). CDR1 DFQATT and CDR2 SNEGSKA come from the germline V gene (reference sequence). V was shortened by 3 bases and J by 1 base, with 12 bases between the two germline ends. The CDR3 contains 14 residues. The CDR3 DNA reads TGCAGTGCTAGTAGCGGACCAACCCAAGAGACCCAGTACTTC. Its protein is CSASSGPTQETQYF.

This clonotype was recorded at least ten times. As DNA, the CDR3 is TGTGCCAGCAGCTCAGGGAGAGGGACTAGCCCTGGTACAAGATTCTACGAGCAGTACTTC. Translating it yields CASSSGRGTSPGTRFYEQYF. The rearrangement links TRBV7-2 to TRBJ2-7; TRBD2 aligns across 9 bases. CDR1 is SGHTA and CDR2 is FQGNSA in the germline V gene. V lost 4 bases, J lost 3 bases, and 22 bases stayed unmatched. CDR3 size: 20 residues.

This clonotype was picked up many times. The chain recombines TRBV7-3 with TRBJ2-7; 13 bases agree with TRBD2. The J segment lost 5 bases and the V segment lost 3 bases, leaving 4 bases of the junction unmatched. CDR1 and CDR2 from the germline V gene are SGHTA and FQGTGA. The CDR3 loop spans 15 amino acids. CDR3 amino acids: CASSFGGLAGDEQYF. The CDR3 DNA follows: TGTGCCAGCAGCTTCGGTGGACTAGCGGGAGACGAGCAGTACTTC.